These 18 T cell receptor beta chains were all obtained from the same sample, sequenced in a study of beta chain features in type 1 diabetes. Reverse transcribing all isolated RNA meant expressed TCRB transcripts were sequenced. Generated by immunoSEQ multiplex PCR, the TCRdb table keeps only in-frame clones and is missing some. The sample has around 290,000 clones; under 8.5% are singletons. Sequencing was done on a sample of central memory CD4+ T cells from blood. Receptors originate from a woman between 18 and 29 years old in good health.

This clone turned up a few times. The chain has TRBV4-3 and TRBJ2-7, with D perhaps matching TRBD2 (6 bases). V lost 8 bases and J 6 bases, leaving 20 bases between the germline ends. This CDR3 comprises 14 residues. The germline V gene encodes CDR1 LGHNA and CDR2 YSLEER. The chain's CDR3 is CASSNPGIGGEQYF. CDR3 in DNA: TGCGCCAGCTCAAATCCAGGTATCGGGGGCGAGCAGTACTTC.

The CDR3 sequence is CASSVILAGFSEQFF. The CDR3 bases are TGTGCCAGCAGCGTAATACTAGCGGGTTTTAGTGAGCAGTTCTTC. The chain uses TRBV9 and TRBJ2-1; 9 nucleotides align to TRBD2. The CDR3 extends over 15 amino acids. The junction had 8 bases not matched to a gene; V was cut back by 1 base and J by 9 bases. The V gene's germline CDR1 is SGDLS and CDR2 YYNGEE.

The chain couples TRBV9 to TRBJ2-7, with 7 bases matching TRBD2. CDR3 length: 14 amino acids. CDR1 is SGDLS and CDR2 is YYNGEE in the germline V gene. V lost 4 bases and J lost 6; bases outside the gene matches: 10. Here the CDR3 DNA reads TGTGCCAGCAGCCCCCGGACTAGTCTTGTCGAGCAGTACTTC. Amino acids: CASSPRTSLVEQYF.

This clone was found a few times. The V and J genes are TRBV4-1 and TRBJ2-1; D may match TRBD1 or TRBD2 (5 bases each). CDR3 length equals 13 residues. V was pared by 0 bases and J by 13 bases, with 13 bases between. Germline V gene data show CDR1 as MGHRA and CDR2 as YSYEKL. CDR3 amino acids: CASSQDEGRTQFF. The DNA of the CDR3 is TGCGCCAGCAGCCAAGATGAGGGACGGACCCAGTTCTTC.

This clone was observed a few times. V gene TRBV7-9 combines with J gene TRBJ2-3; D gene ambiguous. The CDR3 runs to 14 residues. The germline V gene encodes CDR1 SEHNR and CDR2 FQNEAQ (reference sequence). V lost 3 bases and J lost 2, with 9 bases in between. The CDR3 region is CASSFGQYTDTQYF. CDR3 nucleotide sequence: TGTGCCAGCAGCTTCGGGCAGTACACAGATACGCAGTATTTT.

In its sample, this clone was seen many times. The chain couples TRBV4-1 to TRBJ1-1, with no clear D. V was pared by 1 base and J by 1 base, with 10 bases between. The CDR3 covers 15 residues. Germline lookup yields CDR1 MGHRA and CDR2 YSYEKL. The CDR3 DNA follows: TGCGCCAGCAGCCAAGGGAAGAGTAAGAACACTGAAGCTTTCTTT. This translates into CASSQGKSKNTEAFF.

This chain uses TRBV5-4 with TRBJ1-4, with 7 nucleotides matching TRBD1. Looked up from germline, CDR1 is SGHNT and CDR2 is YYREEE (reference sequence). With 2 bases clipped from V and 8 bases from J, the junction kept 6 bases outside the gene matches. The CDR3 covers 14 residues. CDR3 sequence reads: CASSFDREYEKLFF. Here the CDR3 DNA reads TGTGCCAGCAGCTTTGACAGGGAGTACGAAAAACTGTTTTTT.

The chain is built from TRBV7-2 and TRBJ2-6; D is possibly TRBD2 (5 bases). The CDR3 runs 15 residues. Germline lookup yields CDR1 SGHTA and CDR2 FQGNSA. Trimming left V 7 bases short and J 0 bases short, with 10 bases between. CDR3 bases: TGTGCCAGCACCCCGGAGGCCTCTGGGGCCAACGTCCTGACTTTC. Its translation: CASTPEASGANVLTF.

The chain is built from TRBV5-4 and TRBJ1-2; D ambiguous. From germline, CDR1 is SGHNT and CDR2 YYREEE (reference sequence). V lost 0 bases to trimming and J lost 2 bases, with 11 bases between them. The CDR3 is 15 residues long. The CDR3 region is CASSLDGAANYGYTF. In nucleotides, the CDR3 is TGTGCCAGCAGCTTGGATGGTGCGGCCAACTATGGCTACACCTTC.

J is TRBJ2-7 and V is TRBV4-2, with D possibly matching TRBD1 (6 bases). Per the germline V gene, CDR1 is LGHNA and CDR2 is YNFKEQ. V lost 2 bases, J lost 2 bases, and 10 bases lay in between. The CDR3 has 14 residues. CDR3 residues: CASSQPDRTYEQYF. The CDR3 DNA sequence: TGTGCCAGCAGCCAACCAGACAGGACCTACGAGCAGTACTTC.

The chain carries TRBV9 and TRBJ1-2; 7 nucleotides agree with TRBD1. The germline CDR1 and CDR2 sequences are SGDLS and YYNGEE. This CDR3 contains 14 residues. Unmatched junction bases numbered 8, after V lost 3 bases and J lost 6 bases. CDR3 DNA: TGTGCCAGCAGCGCCCAGGGGGGGTTGGATGGCTACACCTTC. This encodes CASSAQGGLDGYTF.

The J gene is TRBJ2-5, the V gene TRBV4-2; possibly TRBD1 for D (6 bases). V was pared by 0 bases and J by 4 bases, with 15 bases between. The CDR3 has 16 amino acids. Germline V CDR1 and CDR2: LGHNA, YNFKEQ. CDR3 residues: CASSQDSYRVAETQYF. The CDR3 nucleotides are TGTGCCAGCAGCCAAGATTCTTACAGGGTCGCAGAGACCCAGTACTTC.

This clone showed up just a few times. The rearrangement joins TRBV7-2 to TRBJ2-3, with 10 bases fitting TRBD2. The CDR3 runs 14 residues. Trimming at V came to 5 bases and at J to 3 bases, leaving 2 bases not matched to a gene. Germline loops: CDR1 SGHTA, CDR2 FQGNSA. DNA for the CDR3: TGTGCCAGCAGCAAACTAGCGGGAACAGATACGCAGTATTTT. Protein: CASSKLAGTDTQYF.

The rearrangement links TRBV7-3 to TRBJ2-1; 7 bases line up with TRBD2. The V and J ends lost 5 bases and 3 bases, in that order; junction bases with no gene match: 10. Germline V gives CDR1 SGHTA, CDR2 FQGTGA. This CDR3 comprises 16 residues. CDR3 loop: CASSPWGRVGYNEQFF. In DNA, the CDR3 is TGTGCCAGCAGCCCCTGGGGGAGGGTCGGCTACAATGAGCAGTTCTTC.

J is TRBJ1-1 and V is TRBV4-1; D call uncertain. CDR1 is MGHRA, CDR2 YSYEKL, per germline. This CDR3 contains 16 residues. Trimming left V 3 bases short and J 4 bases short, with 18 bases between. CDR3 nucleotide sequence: TGCGCCAGCAGCCATCAATCGGCGAACCGCGGCACTGAAGCTTTCTTT. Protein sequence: CASSHQSANRGTEAFF.

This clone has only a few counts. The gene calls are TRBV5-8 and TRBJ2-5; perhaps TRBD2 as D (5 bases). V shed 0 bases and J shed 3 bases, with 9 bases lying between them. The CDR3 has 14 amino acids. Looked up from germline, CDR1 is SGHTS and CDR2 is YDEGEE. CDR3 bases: TGTGCCAGCAGCTTGGGTTACGGGGAAGAGACCCAGTACTTC. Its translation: CASSLGYGEETQYF.

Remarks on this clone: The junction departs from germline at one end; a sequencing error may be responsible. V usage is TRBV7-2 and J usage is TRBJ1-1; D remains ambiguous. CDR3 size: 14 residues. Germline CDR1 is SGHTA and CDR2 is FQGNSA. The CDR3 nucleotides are TGCGCCAGCAGCTACGTGAATCAGAACACTGAAGCTTTCTTT. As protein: CASSYVNQNTEAFF.

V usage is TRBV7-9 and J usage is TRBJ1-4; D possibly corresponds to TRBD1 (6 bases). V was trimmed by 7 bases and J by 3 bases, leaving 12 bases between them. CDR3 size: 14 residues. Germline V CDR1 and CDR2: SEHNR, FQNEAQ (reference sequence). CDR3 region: CASIMTGANEKLFF. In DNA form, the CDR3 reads TGTGCCAGCATCATGACAGGCGCTAATGAAAAACTGTTTTTT.